A single T cell receptor (beta chain) is shown here with its context. Clones were read by immunoSEQ multiplex PCR, and TCRdb kept only the in-frame ones, dropping some. The table records hundreds of thousands of clones, about 82% of them present only once. Germline CDR1 reads SGHAT; CDR2 reads FQNNGV. Trimming removed 4 bases at V and 0 bases at J, with 14 bases between. This CDR3 contains 16 residues. The sample originates from a study of blood T cell repertoires in COVID-19. Study summary: Samples representing acute and convalescent COVID-19 were sourced from the United States, Italy and Spain.

Participants' reported clinical history set cohort assignment. The TCR sequence derives from a woman between 45 and 60 years old who had recovered from COVID-19. This sequence joins TRBV11-2 and TRBJ2-3; a weak D match, TRBD1 (5 bases). The sample comprised PBMCs or T cells enriched from blood (not recorded which). The CDR3 sequence is CASSSQDPSSTDTQYF. The CDR3 coding sequence is TGTGCCAGCAGCTCACAGGACCCTTCCAGCACAGATACGCAGTATTTT.